Each of the 19 T cell receptor beta chains below was sequenced from the same sample in a study of preoperative IRX-2 immunotherapy in early breast cancer. Specified treatment: preoperative locoregional IRX-2 cytokine immunotherapy. Produced via immunoSEQ multiplex PCR; TCRdb's table is partial and in-frame only. The data show some 42,000 clones, with roughly 82% seen just once and about 1.5% held by the top ten. This sample comprised lymph node tissue, obtained after IRX-2 immunotherapy. These receptor sequences come from a human donor with breast cancer.

The chain recombines TRBV18 with TRBJ2-7, with a weak D call TRBD2 (6 bases). Trimming stripped 3 bases from V and 4 bases from J, with 16 bases between. The CDR3 loop spans 15 amino acids. Germline V gene lookup returns CDR1 KGHSH and CDR2 LQKENI. CDR3 DNA sequence: TGTGCCAGCTCACCGAGGAGGGCTTCAGAATACGAGCAGTACTTC. Residues: CASSPRRASEYEQYF.

V and J are TRBV19 and TRBJ1-6, with no clear D. The CDR3 is 14 amino acids. Germline V gene lookup returns CDR1 LNHDA and CDR2 SQIVND (reference sequence). Trimming cost V 6 bases and J 5 bases, with 11 bases left between them. In DNA, the CDR3 is TGTGCCAGTAGCGGGCAGGTAGATAATTCACCCCTCCACTTT. Translated, it gives CASSGQVDNSPLHF.

The chain recombines TRBV6-8 with TRBJ2-1, with D unclear. Germline CDR1 reads MNHGY; CDR2 reads SAAAGT. The CDR3 is 14 residues long. V dropped 2 bases and J dropped 5 bases, with 10 bases sitting between them. DNA of the CDR3: TGTGCCAGCAGTTACGAAGGACGTAACAATGAGCAGTTCTTC. Protein: CASSYEGRNNEQFF.

The chain combines TRBV5-1 with TRBJ2-7; the match to TRBD1 covers 8 bases. This CDR3 has 15 residues. With V trimmed by 5 bases and J by 2 bases, 9 bases remained unmatched. In germline, CDR1 is SGHRS, CDR2 YFSETQ. The CDR3 protein is CASSFSGTGAYEQYF. The CDR3 DNA reads as TGCGCCAGCAGTTTCAGTGGGACAGGAGCCTACGAGCAGTACTTC.

On this clone: Its ends do not fully match the called genes, so a read error is possible. This rearrangement joins TRBV6-8 to TRBJ2-1, with 15 bases identical to TRBD2. CDR1 is MNHGY and CDR2 is SAAAGT in the germline V gene. The CDR3 is 18 residues long. CDR3 nucleotides: TGTGCCATCAGTGCCGCCGGGACTAGCGGGGGGCATCACAATGAGCAGTTCTTC. It codes for CAISAAGTSGGHHNEQFF.

The chain has TRBV11-3 and TRBJ1-2; D is possibly TRBD1 (6 bases). This CDR3 contains 14 residues. Between the trimmed V and J ends, which lost 2 bases and 8 bases, there was a span of 15 bases. CDR1 and CDR2 from the germline V gene are SGHNT and YENEEA. The CDR3 here is CASSLRTGSLGYTF. Written as DNA, the CDR3 is TGTGCCAGCAGCTTAAGAACAGGGAGTCTCGGCTACACCTTC.

V and J are TRBV11-3 and TRBJ2-6, with a tentative D call TRBD2 (7 bases). This CDR3 is built from 15 residues. Germline assignment: CDR1 SGHNT and CDR2 YENEEA. With 0 bases removed from V and 7 bases from J, the gap between germline ends came to 10 bases. CDR3 nucleotides: TGTGCCAGCAGCTTAGAAAGGGGGGGAGCCAACGTCCTGACTTTC. This gives the protein CASSLERGGANVLTF. Full variable domain (outside the CDR3, taken from reference TRBV11-3 and TRBJ2-6): EAGVVQSPRYKIIEKKQPVAFWCNPISGHNTLYWYLQNLGQGPELLIRYENEEAVDDSQLPKDRFSAERLKGVDSTLKIQPAELGDSAVYLCASSLERGGANVLTFGAGSRLTVL.

The chain employs TRBV11-3 and TRBJ1-1; perhaps TRBD1 as D (5 bases). The CDR3 has 16 residues. Trimming left V 6 bases short and J 1 base short, with 18 bases between. Germline-derived CDR1 and CDR2 are SGHNT and YENEEA. The CDR3 region has the DNA TGTGCCAGCAGGTCCTTCCCGACAGCTAAGAACACTGAAGCTTTCTTT. It specifies CASRSFPTAKNTEAFF.

The chain employs TRBV28 and TRBJ1-1; TRBD1 matches 7 bases. V lost 4 bases to trimming and J lost 0 bases; unmatched junction nucleotides: 5. Germline CDR1 reads MDHEN; CDR2 reads SYDVKM. The CDR3 length is 15 residues. Here the CDR3 DNA reads TGTGCCAGCAGTTCCCAGGGGGGGTTGAACACTGAAGCTTTCTTT. This gives the protein CASSSQGGLNTEAFF. The whole variable domain, remainder taken from reference TRBV28 and TRBJ1-1, is DVKVTQSSRYLVKRTGEKVFLECVQDMDHENMFWYRQDPGLGLRLIYFSYDVKMKEKGDIPEGYSVSREKKERFSLILESASTNQTSMYLCASSSQGGLNTEAFFGQGTRLTVV.

The chain joins TRBV7-5 to TRBJ2-5. TRBV7-5 counts as a pseudogene. This CDR3 has 16 amino acids. CDR3 region: CASSLFFDLYQETQYF. The CDR3 DNA is TGTGCCAGCAGCTTGTTCTTTGACCTCTACCAAGAGACCCAGTACTTC.

The rearrangement joins TRBV5-1 to TRBJ2-3, with 11 bases identical to TRBD1. The CDR3 extends over 17 amino acids. V shed 4 bases and J 4 bases; nucleotides not matched to a gene: 11. The germline CDR1 and CDR2 sequences are SGHRS and YFSETQ. The CDR3 spells CASSRKAGTGGSDTQYF. CDR3 sequence (DNA): TGCGCCAGCAGCAGGAAAGCCGGGACAGGGGGTTCAGATACGCAGTATTTT. The full variable domain, completed using reference TRBV5-1 and TRBJ2-3, is KAGVTQTPRYLIKTRGQQVTLSCSPISGHRSVSWYQQTPGQGLQFLFEYFSETQRNKGNFPGRFSGRQFSNSRSEMNVSTLELGDSALYLCASSRKAGTGGSDTQYFGPGTRLTVL.

This clone was observed a few times. J is TRBJ1-6 and V is TRBV30; 9 bases are shared with TRBD1. Germline CDR1 reads GTSNPN; CDR2 reads SVGIG (reference sequence). With V trimmed by 3 bases and J by 10 bases, 13 bases remained unmatched. The CDR3 runs to 16 residues. The CDR3 nucleotides read TGTGCCTGGAGCGTGTACGGGACAGGGCGCAACTCACCCCTCCACTTT. It yields the protein CAWSVYGTGRNSPLHF.

In its sample, this clone was seen a few times. This chain joins TRBV2 and TRBJ1-5, with D possibly matching TRBD1 (6 bases). In germline, CDR1 is SNHLY, CDR2 FYNNEI. The CDR3 has 15 amino acids. Trimming shortened V by 1 base and J by 6 bases, and 13 bases separated the two germline ends. The CDR3 sequence: CASSEDGGGGQPQHF. CDR3 DNA sequence: TGTGCCAGCAGTGAAGATGGGGGGGGCGGTCAGCCCCAGCATTTT.

The chain is built from TRBV11-3 and TRBJ1-2; perhaps TRBD1 as D (6 bases). Trimming removed 2 bases from V and 1 base from J, with 23 bases in between. The germline V gene encodes CDR1 SGHNT and CDR2 YENEEA. CDR3 size: 19 residues. CDR3 region: CASSLSWMFGGEHNYGYTF. The CDR3 nucleotides read TGTGCCAGCAGCTTAAGCTGGATGTTTGGGGGCGAACATAACTATGGCTACACCTTC.

The V call is TRBV29-1, the J call TRBJ2-2; possibly TRBD2 for D (5 bases). Trimming took 2 bases from V and 5 from J, leaving 15 bases between them. The CDR3 runs 15 residues. Germline V gene lookup returns CDR1 SQVTM and CDR2 ANQGSEA. The CDR3 bases are TGCAGCGTTGAAACTCAGGACTCGCCGACCGGGGAGCTGTTTTTT. Translated: CSVETQDSPTGELFF.

The gene calls are TRBV19 and TRBJ1-3; 7 bases are a match to TRBD1. The J segment lost 1 base and the V segment lost 6 bases, leaving 6 bases of the junction unmatched. Germline V gene data show CDR1 as LNHDA and CDR2 as SQIVND (reference sequence). This CDR3 contains 15 residues. CDR3 loop: CASSPDRASGNTIYF. The CDR3 nucleotides are TGTGCCAGTAGCCCCGACAGGGCTTCTGGAAACACCATATATTTT.

The V gene is TRBV6-8, the J gene TRBJ2-1; perhaps TRBD2 as D (5 bases). This CDR3 contains 13 residues. Germline loops: CDR1 MNHGY, CDR2 SAAAGT. Trimming removed 8 bases from V and 4 bases from J, with 12 bases in between. The CDR3 sequence is CASLGAEYNEQFF. The CDR3 coding sequence is TGTGCCAGCCTTGGAGCGGAGTACAATGAGCAGTTCTTC.

The chain links TRBV28 to TRBJ1-3; D is perhaps TRBD1 (5 bases). Germline values: CDR1 MDHEN, CDR2 SYDVKM. The CDR3 extends over 13 amino acids. The V end lost 2 bases, the J end lost 5 bases, and 7 bases lay between the germline ends. The CDR3 loop is CASSLQGRNTIYF. CDR3 sequence (DNA): TGTGCCAGCAGTTTACAGGGAAGAAACACCATATATTTT. The whole variable domain, filled in from reference TRBV28 and TRBJ1-3, reads DVKVTQSSRYLVKRTGEKVFLECVQDMDHENMFWYRQDPGLGLRLIYFSYDVKMKEKGDIPEGYSVSREKKERFSLILESASTNQTSMYLCASSLQGRNTIYFGEGSWLTVV.

The chain employs TRBV5-1 and TRBJ2-3, with D maybe TRBD2 (7 bases). The CDR3 sequence is 16 residues long. V lost 4 bases and J lost 0, with 15 bases in between. Germline CDR1 is SGHRS and CDR2 is YFSETQ. This CDR3 reads CASSGGAKSSTDTQYF. CDR3 nucleotides: TGCGCCAGCAGCGGGGGGGCCAAATCTAGCACAGATACGCAGTATTTT.